The clone carrying this TCR beta chain was recorded a few times. Its antigen remains unidentified. This CDR3 spans 11 amino acids. Trimming left V 5 bases short and J 8 bases short, with 5 bases between. Looked up from germline, CDR1 is SGHNT and CDR2 is YYREEE (reference sequence). The data are from a study of T and B cells in COVID-19 patients. Study conclusions and caveats: In COVID-19 patients, T cell receptor beta variable and joining gene use was reportedly strongly skewed. Active COVID-19 showed highly clonal TRB repertoires; recovery showed diversity and richness above healthy donors.

TRB was amplified from approximately 250-500 ng of blood genomic DNA. BIOMED2 TRB-A/B primer pools were used in multiplex TRB PCR. TCRdb re-called the multiplex PCR reads through MiXCR, storing one row per CDR3 protein. The table shows 22,000 or so distinct CDR3 sequences, with 25% to 35% occurring only once. J is TRBJ1-6 and V is TRBV5-4, with D possibly matching TRBD1 (5 bases). This clonotype was sampled from a human donor who had recovered from COVID-19. The specimen was blood. The CDR3 nucleotides are TGTGCCAGCAGGGGGGATTCACCCCTCCACTTT. The encoded protein is CASRGDSPLHF.